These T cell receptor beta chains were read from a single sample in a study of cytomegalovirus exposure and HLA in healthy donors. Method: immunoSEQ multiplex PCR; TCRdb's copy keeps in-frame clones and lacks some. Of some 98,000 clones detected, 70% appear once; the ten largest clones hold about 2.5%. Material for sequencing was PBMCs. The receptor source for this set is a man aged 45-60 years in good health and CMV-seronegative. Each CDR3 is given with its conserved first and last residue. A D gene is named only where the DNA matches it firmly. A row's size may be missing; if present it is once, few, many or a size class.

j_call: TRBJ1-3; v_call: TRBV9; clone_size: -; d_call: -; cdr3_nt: TGTGCCAGCAGCCGAAGGGAGGGGCGGTCTGGAAACACCATATATTTT; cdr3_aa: CASSRREGRSGNTIYF
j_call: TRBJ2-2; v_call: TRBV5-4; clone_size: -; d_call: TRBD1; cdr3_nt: TGTGCCAGCAGCTGGGGGTATCAGGGGGACACCGGGGAGCTGTTTTTT; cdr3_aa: CASSWGYQGDTGELFF
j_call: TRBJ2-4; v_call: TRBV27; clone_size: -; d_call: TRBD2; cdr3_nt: TGTGCCAGCAGTTTAGGGACTAGCGGGATTATCGGAAACATTCAGTACTTC; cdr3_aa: CASSLGTSGIIGNIQYF
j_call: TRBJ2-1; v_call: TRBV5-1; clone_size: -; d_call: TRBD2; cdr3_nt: TGCGCCAGCAGCTCGTTAGCGGGAGCCAGGGAGAATGAGCAGTTCTTC; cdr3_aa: CASSSLAGARENEQFF
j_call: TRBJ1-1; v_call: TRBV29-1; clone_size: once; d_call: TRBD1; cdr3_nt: TGCAGCGTAGACAGGGCAGAAAACACTGAAGCTTTCTTT; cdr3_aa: CSVDRAENTEAFF
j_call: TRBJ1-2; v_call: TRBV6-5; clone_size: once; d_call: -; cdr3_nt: TGTGCCAGCAGTTACTCGAAGGGCGCGGGTAGCTATGGCTACACCTTC; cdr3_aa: CASSYSKGAGSYGYTF
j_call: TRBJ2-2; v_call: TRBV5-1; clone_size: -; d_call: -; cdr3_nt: TGCGCCAGCAGCTTGGCCGGGACGGGCTGGAGGGGCACCGGGGAGCTGTTTTTT; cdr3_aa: CASSLAGTGWRGTGELFF
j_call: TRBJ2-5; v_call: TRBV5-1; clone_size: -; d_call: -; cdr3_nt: TGCGCCAGCAGCCAACAAGAGACCCAGTACTTC; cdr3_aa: CASSQQETQYF
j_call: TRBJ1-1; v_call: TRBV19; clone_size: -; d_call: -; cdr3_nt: TGTGCCAGTAGTATCTCCCAGACTGAAGCTTTCTTT; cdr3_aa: CASSISQTEAFF
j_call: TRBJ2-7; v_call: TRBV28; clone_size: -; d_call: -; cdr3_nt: TGTGCCAGCAGAACAGGGCGCTACGAGCAGTACTTC; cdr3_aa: CASRTGRYEQYF
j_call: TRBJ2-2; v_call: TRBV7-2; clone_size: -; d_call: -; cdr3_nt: TGTGCCAGCAGCCCCCTCGGGGAGCTGTTTTTT; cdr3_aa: CASSPLGELFF
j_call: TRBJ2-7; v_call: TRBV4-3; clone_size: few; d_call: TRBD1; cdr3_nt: TGCGCCAGCAGCCAAGAGGACGCAACGACAGGGGAGGACTACGAGCAGTACTTC; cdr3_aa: CASSQEDATTGEDYEQYF
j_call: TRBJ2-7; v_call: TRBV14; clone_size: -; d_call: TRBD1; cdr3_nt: TGTGCCAGCAGCCAAGTAGGGCCGGGACAGGGCCCAGTCGAGCAGTACTTC; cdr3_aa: CASSQVGPGQGPVEQYF
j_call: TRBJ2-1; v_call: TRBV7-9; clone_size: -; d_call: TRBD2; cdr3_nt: TGTGCCAGCAGCTTAACGAGTAGCGGGGGAGGTATCTACAATGAGCAGTTCTTC; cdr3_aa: CASSLTSSGGGIYNEQFF
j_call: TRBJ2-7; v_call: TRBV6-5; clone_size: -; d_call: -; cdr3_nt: TGTGCCAGCAGTTACTCGCCTAGAGGTGGGGGCTACGAGCAGTACTTC; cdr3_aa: CASSYSPRGGGYEQYF
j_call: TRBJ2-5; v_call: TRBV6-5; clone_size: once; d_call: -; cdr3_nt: TGTGCCAGCAGTTACGGAGGGAGCAGGATTGGGGACACCCAGTACTTC; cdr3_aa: CASSYGGSRIGDTQYF
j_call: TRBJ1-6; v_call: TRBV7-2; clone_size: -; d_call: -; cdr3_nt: TGTGCCAGCAGCTTCAGGGGACCTAGTTCACCCCTCCACTTT; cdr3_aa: CASSFRGPSSPLHF
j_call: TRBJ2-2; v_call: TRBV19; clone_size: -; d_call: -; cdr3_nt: TGTGCCAGTAGTCCCCTGCTACAGAGCGGGGAGCTGTTTTTT; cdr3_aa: CASSPLLQSGELFF
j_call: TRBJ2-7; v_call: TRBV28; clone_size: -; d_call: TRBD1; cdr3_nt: TGTGCCAGCAGTGCCCCCGGGACAGGGCACTACGAGCAGTACTTC; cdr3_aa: CASSAPGTGHYEQYF
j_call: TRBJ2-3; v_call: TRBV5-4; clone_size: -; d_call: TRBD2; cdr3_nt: TGTGCCAGCGTCAATAGCGGGAGGGCCGTGGATACGCAGTATTTT; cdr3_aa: CASVNSGRAVDTQYF
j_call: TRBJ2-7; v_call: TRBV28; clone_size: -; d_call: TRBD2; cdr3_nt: TGTGCCAGCAGTTTTCGGCTAGCGGAATCCTACGAGCAGTACTTC; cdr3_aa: CASSFRLAESYEQYF
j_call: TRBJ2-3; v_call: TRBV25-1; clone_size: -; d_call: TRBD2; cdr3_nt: TGTGCCAGCAGTCCCCGTGGTAGCGGGGGGTCAGATACGCAGTATTTT; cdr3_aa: CASSPRGSGGSDTQYF
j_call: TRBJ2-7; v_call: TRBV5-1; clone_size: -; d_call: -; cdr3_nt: TGCGCCAGCAGCCCCGTTCCGGAGAGGGACGAGCAGTACTTC; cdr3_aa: CASSPVPERDEQYF
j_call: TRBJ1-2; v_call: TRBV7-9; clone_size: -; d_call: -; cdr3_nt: TGTGCCAGCAGCTTAGCGTCGGGTCCTCATGGCTACACCTTC; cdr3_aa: CASSLASGPHGYTF
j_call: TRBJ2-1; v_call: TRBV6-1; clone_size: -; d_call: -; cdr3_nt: TGTGCCAGCTCACGACCAGGGCTGGACAATGAGCAGTTCTTC; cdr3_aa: CASSRPGLDNEQFF
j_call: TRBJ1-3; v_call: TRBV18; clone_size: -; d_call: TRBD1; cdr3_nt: TGTGCCAGCTCAACCCTGCGGACAGGGATAAGCTCTGGAAACACCATATATTTT; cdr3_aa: CASSTLRTGISSGNTIYF
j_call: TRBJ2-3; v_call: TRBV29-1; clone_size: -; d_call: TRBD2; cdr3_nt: TGCAGCGTTGATCTGGGGGGGACAGATACGCAGTATTTT; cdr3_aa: CSVDLGGTDTQYF
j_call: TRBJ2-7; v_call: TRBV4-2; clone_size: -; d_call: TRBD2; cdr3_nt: TGTGCCAGCAGCCCGCTCGTGTTGGCTAGCGGGGCTATCTACGAGCAGTACTTC; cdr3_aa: CASSPLVLASGAIYEQYF
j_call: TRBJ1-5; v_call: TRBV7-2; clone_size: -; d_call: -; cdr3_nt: TGTGCCAGCAGCCGAAGCCGGGGTAGCAATCAGCCCCAGCATTTT; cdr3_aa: CASSRSRGSNQPQHF
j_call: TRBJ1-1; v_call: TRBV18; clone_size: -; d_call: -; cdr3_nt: TGTGCCAGCTCACCTCAGATGTTGGGCAGGGTAACTATGAACACTGAAGCTTTCTTT; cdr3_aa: CASSPQMLGRVTMNTEAFF